The sequence of this T cell receptor beta chain was determined in a study of T-cell reconstitution after alpha-beta-depleted transplantation in children. This clonotype has a handful of counts. Its target is unknown. TCRbeta library construction was performed incorporating unique molecular identifiers. TCRdb passed the PCR reads through MiXCR, listing each CDR3 protein once. The table records around 490,000 distinct CDR3 sequences, roughly an eighth of them present only once. Points from the study as a whole: Expanded graft clones, several hundred of them, were reportedly the source of alpha-beta T cells about two months after transplant. Diversity of TCRbeta at day 60 was high in some patients, arising from surviving recipient T cells and thymic progenitors. T cells produced anew were the main source of T-cell counts and diversity one year after transplant.

Germline loops: CDR1 MDHEN, CDR2 SYDVKM. The CDR3 consists of 14 residues. V was trimmed by 2 bases and J by 5 bases, leaving 10 bases between them. Sequenced material: PBMCs, mostly from graft donor cells, taken 180 days after TCRalphabeta/CD19-depleted stem cell transplant. This chain joins TRBV28 and TRBJ2-4; D not resolved. The sequence derives from a female patient between 2 and 10 years old who had a stem cell transplant for aplastic anemia, so the T cells may come from the graft donor. The CDR3 bases are TGTGCCAGCAGTTTAGAGGTCCCACAAAACATTCAGTACTTC. This gives the protein CASSLEVPQNIQYF.